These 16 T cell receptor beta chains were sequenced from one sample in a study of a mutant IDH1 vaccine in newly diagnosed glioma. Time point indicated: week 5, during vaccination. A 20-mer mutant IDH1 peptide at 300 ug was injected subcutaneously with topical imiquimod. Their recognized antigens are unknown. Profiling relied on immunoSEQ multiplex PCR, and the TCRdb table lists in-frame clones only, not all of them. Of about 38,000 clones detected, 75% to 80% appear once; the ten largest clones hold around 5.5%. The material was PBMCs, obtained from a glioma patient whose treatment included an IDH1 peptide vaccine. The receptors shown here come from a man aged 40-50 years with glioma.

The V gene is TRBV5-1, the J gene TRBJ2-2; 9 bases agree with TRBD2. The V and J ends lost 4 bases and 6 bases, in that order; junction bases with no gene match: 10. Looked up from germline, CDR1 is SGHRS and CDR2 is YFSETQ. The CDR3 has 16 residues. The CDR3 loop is CASSPVAGAPAGELFF. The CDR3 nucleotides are TGCGCCAGCAGCCCGGTAGCGGGGGCCCCTGCCGGGGAGCTGTTTTTT. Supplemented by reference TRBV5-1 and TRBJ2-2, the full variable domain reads KAGVTQTPRYLIKTRGQQVTLSCSPISGHRSVSWYQQTPGQGLQFLFEYFSETQRNKGNFPGRFSGRQFSNSRSEMNVSTLELGDSALYLCASSPVAGAPAGELFFGEGSRLTVL.

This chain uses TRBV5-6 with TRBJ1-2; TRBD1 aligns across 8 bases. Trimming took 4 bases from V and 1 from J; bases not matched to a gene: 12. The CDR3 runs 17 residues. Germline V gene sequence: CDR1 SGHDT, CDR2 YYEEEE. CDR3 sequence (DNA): TGTGCCAGCAGCCATAGGAACCGACAGGGGAGTAACTATGGCTACACCTTC. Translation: CASSHRNRQGSNYGYTF.

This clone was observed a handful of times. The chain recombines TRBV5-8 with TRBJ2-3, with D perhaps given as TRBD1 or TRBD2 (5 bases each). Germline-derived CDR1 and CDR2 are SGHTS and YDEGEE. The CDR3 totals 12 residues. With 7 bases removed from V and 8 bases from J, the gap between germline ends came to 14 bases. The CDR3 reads CASGRDAGTQYF. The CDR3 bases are TGTGCCAGCGGACGGGACGCGGGTACGCAGTATTTT.

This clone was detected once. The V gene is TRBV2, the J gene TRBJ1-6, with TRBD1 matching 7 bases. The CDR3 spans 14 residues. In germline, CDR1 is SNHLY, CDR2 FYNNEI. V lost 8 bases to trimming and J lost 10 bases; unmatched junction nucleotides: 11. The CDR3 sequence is CASSETGLVSPLHF. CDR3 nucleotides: TGTGCCAGCTCTGAGACAGGGCTCGTGTCACCCCTCCACTTT.

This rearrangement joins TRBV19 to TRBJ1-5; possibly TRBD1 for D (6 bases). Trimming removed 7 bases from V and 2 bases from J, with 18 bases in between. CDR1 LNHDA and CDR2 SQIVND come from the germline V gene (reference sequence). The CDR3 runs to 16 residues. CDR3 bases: TGTGCCAGTACAGGGGCAGGGGCTAACCGCAATCAGCCCCAGCATTTT. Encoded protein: CASTGAGANRNQPQHF.

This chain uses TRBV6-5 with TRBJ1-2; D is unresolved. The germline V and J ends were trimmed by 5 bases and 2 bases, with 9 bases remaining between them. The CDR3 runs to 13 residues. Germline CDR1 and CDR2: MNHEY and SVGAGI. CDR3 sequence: CASSKDGNYGYTF. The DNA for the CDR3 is TGTGCCAGCAGTAAGGACGGGAACTATGGCTACACCTTC.

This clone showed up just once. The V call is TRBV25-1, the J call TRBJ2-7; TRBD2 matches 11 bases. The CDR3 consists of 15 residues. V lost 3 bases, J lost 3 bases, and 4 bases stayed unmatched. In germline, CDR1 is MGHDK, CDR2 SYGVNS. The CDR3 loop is CASSDPLAGVYEQYF. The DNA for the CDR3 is TGTGCCAGCAGTGATCCACTAGCGGGGGTCTACGAGCAGTACTTC.

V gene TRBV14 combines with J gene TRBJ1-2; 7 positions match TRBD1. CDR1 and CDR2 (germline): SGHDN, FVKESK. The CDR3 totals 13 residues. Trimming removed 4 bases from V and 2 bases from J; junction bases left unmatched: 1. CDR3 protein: CASSPQGNYGYTF. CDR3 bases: TGTGCCAGCAGCCCACAGGGGAACTATGGCTACACCTTC.

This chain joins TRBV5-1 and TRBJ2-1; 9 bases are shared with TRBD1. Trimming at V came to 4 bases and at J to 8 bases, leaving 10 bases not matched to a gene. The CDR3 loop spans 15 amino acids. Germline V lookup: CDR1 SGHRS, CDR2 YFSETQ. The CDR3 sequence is CASSPTGGKIDEQFF. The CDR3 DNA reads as TGCGCCAGCAGCCCGACAGGGGGTAAGATCGATGAGCAGTTCTTC.

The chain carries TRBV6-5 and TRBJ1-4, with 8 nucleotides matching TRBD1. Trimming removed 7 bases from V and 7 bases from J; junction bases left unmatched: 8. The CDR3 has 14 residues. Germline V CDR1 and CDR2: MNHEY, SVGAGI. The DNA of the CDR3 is TGTGCCAGCAACGACAGGGGAGTTGGTGAAAAACTGTTTTTT. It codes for CASNDRGVGEKLFF.

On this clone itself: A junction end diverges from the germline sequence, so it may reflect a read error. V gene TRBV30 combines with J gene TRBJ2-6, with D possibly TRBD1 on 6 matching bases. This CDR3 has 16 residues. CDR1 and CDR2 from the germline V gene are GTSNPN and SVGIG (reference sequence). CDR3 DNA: TGTGCCTCGAGTCCGGGACACTTCTCTGGGGCCAACGTCCTGACTTTC. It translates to CASSPGHFSGANVLTF. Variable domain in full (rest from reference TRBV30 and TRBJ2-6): SQTIHQWPATLVQPVGSPLSLECTVEGTSNPNLYWYRQAAGRGLQLLFYSVGIGQISSEVPQNLSASRPQDRQFILSSKKLLLSDSGFYLCASSPGHFSGANVLTFGAGSRLTVL.

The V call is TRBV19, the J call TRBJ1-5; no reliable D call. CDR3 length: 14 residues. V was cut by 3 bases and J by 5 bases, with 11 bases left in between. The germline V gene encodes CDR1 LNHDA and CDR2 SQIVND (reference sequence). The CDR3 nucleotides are TGTGCCAGTAGTATCCCGGTTGGTGATCAGCCCCAGCATTTT. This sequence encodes CASSIPVGDQPQHF. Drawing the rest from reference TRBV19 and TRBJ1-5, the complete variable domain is DGGITQSPKYLFRKEGQNVTLSCEQNLNHDAMYWYRQDPGQGLRLIYYSQIVNDFQKGDIAEGYSVSREKKESFPLTVTSAQKNPTAFYLCASSIPVGDQPQHFGDGTRLSIL.

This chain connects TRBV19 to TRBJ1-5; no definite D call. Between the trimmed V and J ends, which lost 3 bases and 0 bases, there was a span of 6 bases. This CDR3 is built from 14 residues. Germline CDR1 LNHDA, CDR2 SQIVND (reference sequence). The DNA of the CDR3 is TGTGCCAGTAGTATGTGGGGTAGCAATCAGCCCCAGCATTTT. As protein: CASSMWGSNQPQHF.

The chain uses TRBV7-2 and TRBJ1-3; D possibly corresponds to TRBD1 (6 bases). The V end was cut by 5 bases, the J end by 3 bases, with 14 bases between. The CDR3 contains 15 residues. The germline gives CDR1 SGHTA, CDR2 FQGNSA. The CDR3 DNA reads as TGTGCCAGCAGCCTTCAGGGGAGCTTTGGAAACACCATATATTTT. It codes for CASSLQGSFGNTIYF.

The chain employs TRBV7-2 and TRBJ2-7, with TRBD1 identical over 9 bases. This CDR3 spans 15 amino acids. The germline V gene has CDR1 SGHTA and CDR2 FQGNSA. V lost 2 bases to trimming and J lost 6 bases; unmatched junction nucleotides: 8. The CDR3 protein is CASSLPGQGGREQYF. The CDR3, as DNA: TGTGCCAGCAGCTTACCGGGACAGGGTGGGCGCGAGCAGTACTTC.

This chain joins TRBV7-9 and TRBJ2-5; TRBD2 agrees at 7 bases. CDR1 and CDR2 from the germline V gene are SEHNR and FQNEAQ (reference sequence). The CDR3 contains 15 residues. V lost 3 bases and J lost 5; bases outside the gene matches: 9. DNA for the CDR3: TGTGCCAGCAGCTTTAGCACTAGCGATTCGGAGACCCAGTACTTC. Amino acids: CASSFSTSDSETQYF.